The 16 T cell receptor beta chains below come from one sample, sequenced in a study of blood T cell repertoires in COVID-19. Generated by immunoSEQ multiplex PCR, the TCRdb table keeps only in-frame clones and is missing some. Of about 180,000 clones in the sample, 85% are singletons; the top ten hold 15% to 20%. The sequenced sample was peripheral blood. The receptors shown here come from a person between 65 and 80 years old with COVID-19, enrolled during active disease.

The chain is built from TRBV2 and TRBJ1-4; D uncertain. This CDR3 spans 15 amino acids. Between the trimmed V and J ends, which lost 8 bases and 6 bases, there was a span of 19 bases. The germline gives CDR1 SNHLY, CDR2 FYNNEI. CDR3 region: CASGLDRINYEKLFF. CDR3 nucleotides: TGTGCCAGCGGACTGGACCGAATCAACTATGAAAAACTGTTTTTT. The full variable domain, its missing parts supplied by reference TRBV2 and TRBJ1-4, is EPEVTQTPSHQVTQMGQEVILRCVPISNHLYFYWYRQILGQKVEFLVSFYNNEISEKSEIFDDQFSVERPDGSNFTLKIRSTKLEDSAMYFCASGLDRINYEKLFFGSGTQLSVL.

The V gene is TRBV6-6, the J gene TRBJ2-7; a possible D gene is TRBD1 (6 bases). CDR3 length equals 14 residues. Germline CDR1 MNHNY, CDR2 SVGAGI (reference sequence). Trimming removed 6 bases from V and 3 bases from J, with 15 bases in between. This CDR3 is CASSQDSQVYEQYF. Written as DNA, the CDR3 is TGTGCCAGCAGCCAGGACAGCCAAGTCTACGAGCAGTACTTC.

V usage is TRBV7-2 and J usage is TRBJ2-5; TRBD2 matches 12 bases. This CDR3 is built from 16 residues. V gave up 4 bases and J gave up 4 bases; unmatched junction bases: 7. Germline CDR1 reads SGHTA; CDR2 reads FQGNSA. The CDR3 spells CASSSRLAGVRETQYF. In DNA form, the CDR3 reads TGTGCCAGCAGCTCGAGACTAGCGGGAGTTCGAGAGACCCAGTACTTC.

V gene TRBV19 combines with J gene TRBJ1-2, with D possibly matching TRBD1 (5 bases). The CDR3 is 13 amino acids. Trimming shortened V by 5 bases and J by 2 bases, and 9 bases separated the two germline ends. The germline CDR1 and CDR2 sequences are LNHDA and SQIVND (reference sequence). CDR3 coding DNA: TGTGCCAGTAGTTCTAGGGGAAACTATGGCTACACCTTC. It codes for CASSSRGNYGYTF. The full variable domain, rest sourced from reference TRBV19 and TRBJ1-2, is DGGITQSPKYLFRKEGQNVTLSCEQNLNHDAMYWYRQDPGQGLRLIYYSQIVNDFQKGDIAEGYSVSREKKESFPLTVTSAQKNPTAFYLCASSSRGNYGYTFGSGTRLTVV.

The chain employs TRBV6-2 or TRBV6-3 and TRBJ1-1; unclear D gene. Trimming removed 4 bases at V and 4 bases at J, with 19 bases between. The germline CDR1 and CDR2 sequences are MNHEY and SVGEGT. CDR3 length: 16 residues. The CDR3 DNA follows: TGTGCCAGCAGTTTCTCTTCTGGTTCGGGGAGCACTGAAGCTTTCTTT. Its protein product is CASSFSSGSGSTEAFF.

This clone was detected only a few times. The chain links TRBV6-2 or TRBV6-3 to TRBJ1-1, with TRBD1 as a possible D gene (6 bases). V dropped 1 base and J dropped 4 bases, with 7 bases sitting between them. Germline CDR1 MNHEY, CDR2 SVGEGT. The length of the CDR3 is 13 residues. CDR3 sequence: CASSYFRGTEAFF. The CDR3 nucleotides read TGTGCCAGCAGTTACTTCAGGGGCACTGAAGCTTTCTTT.

The J gene is TRBJ2-1, the V gene TRBV30; the D gene is possibly TRBD1 (5 bases). V lost 1 base and J 7 bases, leaving 11 bases between the germline ends. Germline CDR1 is GTSNPN and CDR2 is SVGIG (reference sequence). The CDR3 runs to 13 residues. In DNA, the CDR3 is TGTGCCTGGAGTGGGACATCGCCAAATGAGCAGTTCTTC. Its protein is CAWSGTSPNEQFF.

The CDR3 nucleotides read TGTGCCAGCAGCTTAGCGGGTGCGGCCGGGGAGCTGTTTTTT. This sequence encodes CASSLAGAAGELFF. The chain combines TRBV7-3 with TRBJ2-2, with D possibly being TRBD2 (5 bases). Germline V lookup: CDR1 SGHTA, CDR2 FQGTGA. V was trimmed by 2 bases and J by 6 bases, leaving 10 bases between them. The CDR3 extends over 14 amino acids.

The chain carries TRBV29-1 and TRBJ1-1; unclear D gene. The V gene's germline CDR1 is SQVTM and CDR2 ANQGSEA. V was clipped by 5 bases and J by 5 bases, with 9 bases between them. The CDR3 is made up of 11 amino acids. The CDR3 region has the DNA TGCAGCGTTAATCAGTGGACTGAAGCTTTCTTT. As protein: CSVNQWTEAFF.

V gene TRBV6-2 or TRBV6-3 combines with J gene TRBJ2-3; the match to TRBD2 covers 12 bases. V lost 4 bases and J lost 7; bases outside the gene matches: 6. From germline, CDR1 is MNHEY and CDR2 SVGEGT. This CDR3 spans 15 amino acids. Here the CDR3 reads CASSLTSGSQNTQYF. The DNA of the CDR3 is TGTGCCAGCAGTTTGACTAGCGGGAGTCAAAATACGCAGTATTTT.

V gene TRBV4-1 combines with J gene TRBJ2-2; 8 bases line up with TRBD2. With V trimmed by 3 bases and J by 4 bases, 10 bases remained unmatched. Germline CDR1 MGHRA, CDR2 YSYEKL. The CDR3 is 17 residues long. The CDR3 DNA reads as TGCGCCAGCAGCCAGATACCGGGACTAGTAGGCACCGGGGAGCTGTTTTTT. Encoded protein: CASSQIPGLVGTGELFF.

This chain uses TRBV19 with TRBJ1-5, with TRBD1 as a possible D gene (5 bases). Looked up from germline, CDR1 is LNHDA and CDR2 is SQIVND (reference sequence). The CDR3 spans 12 residues. Trimming took off 8 bases at V and 5 bases at J, with 10 bases between the two ends. In nucleotides, the CDR3 is TGTGCCAGTGGGGCAGACTATCAGCCCCAGCATTTT. It yields the protein CASGADYQPQHF.

This clone was seen more than once but under ten times. The chain has TRBV4-3 and TRBJ1-2; D unclear. V was shortened by 6 bases and J by 8 bases, with 22 bases between the two germline ends. In germline, CDR1 is LGHNA, CDR2 YSLEER. This CDR3 comprises 15 residues. The CDR3 sequence is CASRPAEGFTVGYTF. In DNA, the CDR3 is TGCGCCAGCAGGCCCGCCGAGGGTTTCACGGTCGGCTACACCTTC.

The J gene is TRBJ2-3, the V gene TRBV25-1; D is ambiguous. Trimming cost V 4 bases and J 5 bases, with 10 bases left between them. This CDR3 comprises 13 residues. Germline V gives CDR1 MGHDK, CDR2 SYGVNS. This chain's CDR3 is CASSGTVRDTQYF. For the CDR3, the DNA is TGTGCCAGCAGTGGAACTGTGAGAGATACGCAGTATTTT.

In this sample, this clone turned up a few times. The rearrangement links TRBV2 to TRBJ2-7, with TRBD2 identical over 12 bases. Trimming took 7 bases from V and 3 from J; bases not matched to a gene: 7. Looked up from germline, CDR1 is SNHLY and CDR2 is FYNNEI. The CDR3 consists of 15 residues. The CDR3 reads CASTRTSGNIYEQYF. The CDR3, as DNA: TGTGCCAGCACCCGGACTAGCGGGAATATCTACGAGCAGTACTTC.

The chain carries TRBV4-3 and TRBJ2-2; the match to TRBD1 covers 10 bases. Looked up from germline, CDR1 is LGHNA and CDR2 is YSLEER. V gave up 0 bases and J gave up 5 bases; unmatched junction bases: 15. The CDR3 covers 20 residues. CDR3 sequence reads: CASSQDGAGLTGGKTGELFF. The CDR3 nucleotides are TGCGCCAGCAGCCAAGACGGGGCGGGTCTGACAGGGGGCAAAACCGGGGAGCTGTTTTTT.